The rows below give T cell receptor beta chains drawn from one sample of a study of shared clonotypes between healthy human individuals. This table comes from immunoSEQ multiplex PCR, and its TCRdb copy is limited to in-frame clones, with some not included. The table records about 1 million clones, 70% to 80% of them present only once. Sequenced material: memory CD4+ T cells sorted from blood. These receptors were obtained from a man between 18 and 35 years old in good health. Each CDR3 is given with its conserved first and last residue. D genes are given only for firm matches. Clone size is shown for a subset of rows, as once, few, many or a class of expanded clone.

>TRBJ2-1|-|-|TRBV11-3
TGTGCCAGCAGCTTGGGTCCCCAAGAGGTTTTCTTC
CASSLGPQEVFF
>TRBJ2-4|-|-|TRBV7-2
TGTGCCAGCAGCCGAGGTGGGGGAGCCAAAAACATTCAGTACTTC
CASSRGGGAKNIQYF
>TRBJ2-7|-|-|TRBV6-1
TGTGCCAGCAGACCCCCCGGAACCTCCTACGAGCAGTACTTC
CASRPPGTSYEQYF
>TRBJ2-7|-|-|TRBV5-6
TGTGCCAGCAGCACGACCGGGACGAACTACGAGCAGTACTTC
CASSTTGTNYEQYF
>TRBJ2-2|TRBD2|-|TRBV19
TGTGCCAGTACTACCGGACTAGCGGGAGGAGCCGGGGAGCTGTTTTTT
CASTTGLAGGAGELFF
>TRBJ2-2|-|-|TRBV5-5
TGTGCCAGCAGCAGAGGACAGTTAAAAGACACCGGGGAGCTGTTTTTT
CASSRGQLKDTGELFF
>TRBJ2-7|-|-|TRBV4-1
TGCGCCAGCAGCCAATCTGAAGGAGGGGCTGTCTACGAGCAGTACTTC
CASSQSEGGAVYEQYF
>TRBJ2-5|-|-|TRBV10-3
TGTGCCATCGGGCCGTACCAAGAGACCCAGTACTTC
CAIGPYQETQYF
>TRBJ1-2|-|many|TRBV2
TGTGCCAGCAGTGAAGCATCGAACAACGATGGCTACACCTTC
CASSEASNNDGYTF
>TRBJ2-3|-|-|TRBV11-2
TGTGCCAGCAGCCCCAACGACCTGAGCACAGATACGCAGTATTTT
CASSPNDLSTDTQYF
>TRBJ1-4|-|-|TRBV7-2
TGTGCCAGCAGCGCAGGGACAACTAATGAAAAACTGTTTTTT
CASSAGTTNEKLFF
>TRBJ2-3|TRBD1|many|TRBV11-3
TGTGCCAGCAGCCAGACAGGGGTAGGCACAGATACGCAGTATTTT
CASSQTGVGTDTQYF
>TRBJ2-5|TRBD2|-|TRBV11-2
TGTGCCAGCAGCTTAGACCCAGAGCGGGAGGGGTACCAAGAGACCCAGTACTTC
CASSLDPEREGYQETQYF
>TRBJ2-7|TRBD1|-|TRBV7-2
TGTGCCAGCAGCTTAGCGGACAGGGCTTGGTACGAGCAGTACTTC
CASSLADRAWYEQYF
>TRBJ2-7|TRBD1|-|TRBV6-1
TGTGCCAGCAGGAAACAGGGACAGGCGAGCGAGCAGTACTTC
CASRKQGQASEQYF
>TRBJ2-5|-|-|TRBV5-6
TGTGCCAGCAGCTTCAGGCAGGGCCAAGAGACCCAGTACTTC
CASSFRQGQETQYF
>TRBJ2-3|TRBD1|-|TRBV5-1
TGCGCCAGCAGGTCCGGGACAGGGAACACAGATACGCAGTATTTT
CASRSGTGNTDTQYF
>TRBJ2-2|-|few|TRBV5-6
TGTGCCAGCAGCCCCTGGGGAGTCGGGGAGCTGTTTTTT
CASSPWGVGELFF
>TRBJ2-3|TRBD1|-|TRBV10-3
TGTGCCATCAGTGAGTCGACAGGGGGCCCGGCAGATACGCAGTATTTT
CAISESTGGPADTQYF
>TRBJ2-7|-|-|TRBV7-2
TGTGCCAGCAGCCGGGGTGGGAGTGTCTCCTACGAGCAGTACTTC
CASSRGGSVSYEQYF
>TRBJ1-1|TRBD1|-|TRBV19
TGTGCCAGTAGTATAGGGGCCAGGGGGCTGAACACTGAAGCTTTCTTT
CASSIGARGLNTEAFF
>TRBJ2-6|-|-|TRBV2
TGTGCCAGAACGTACTCTGGGGCCAACGTCCTGACTTTC
CARTYSGANVLTF
>TRBJ1-1|-|-|TRBV5-6
TGTGCCAGCAGCTTGGAAGGGCAGTTGGGGATGAACACTGAAGCTTTCTTT
CASSLEGQLGMNTEAFF
>TRBJ2-1|TRBD1|few|TRBV7-2
TGTGCCAGCAGCTTCACAGGGGTTGGGCTCTACAATGAGCAGTTCTTC
CASSFTGVGLYNEQFF
>TRBJ2-1|TRBD2|-|TRBV27
TGTGCCAGCGGGAAGGGGGCGACTAGCGGGCCGAACAATGAGCAGTTCTTC
CASGKGATSGPNNEQFF
>TRBJ2-5|-|-|TRBV28
TGTGCCAGCAGTTCAACGGGATCCCGGGAGACCCAGTACTTC
CASSSTGSRETQYF
>TRBJ2-7|-|-|TRBV30
TGTGCCTGGAGTCGCGACAGCTACGAGCAGTACTTC
CAWSRDSYEQYF
>TRBJ2-1|TRBD2|-|TRBV5-4
TGTGCCAGCAGCTTGGGTGGAGCGGGAGTATTCCATGAGCAGTTCTTC
CASSLGGAGVFHEQFF
>TRBJ2-7|-|few|TRBV16
TGTGCCAGCAGCCAGGGGTCGGTGGGGTACGAGCAGTACTTC
CASSQGSVGYEQYF
>TRBJ2-5|-|-|TRBV7-2
TGTGCCAGCAGCTTAAGGGCGGGTGAAGCGACCCAGTACTTC
CASSLRAGEATQYF
>TRBJ2-1|-|-|TRBV30
TGTGCCTGGAGTGTGGGCCTAGCGTATGGGCAGAATGAGCAGTTCTTC
CAWSVGLAYGQNEQFF